This T cell receptor beta chain was sequenced in a study of T cells in Graves' hyperthyroidism and ophthalmopathy. Regions amplified from RNA transcripts were the TCR beta CDR3 regions. In the first-round RT-PCR of the TCR CDR3, the HTBI primer set was used. TCRdb processed the multiplex PCR reads anew with MiXCR; each CDR3 protein has one entry. This sample carries around 350,000 distinct CDR3 sequences, roughly a sixth of them seen once, and the ten largest clones take 34%. Whole-study findings and limits: A 13 V-J model separated ophthalmopathy from stable hyperthyroidism. Among thyroid clonotypes expanded above 0.001, most also appeared in blood.

In making diagnoses, clinical symptoms, serum thyroxine and TRAb, thyroid ultrasound and orbital computed tomography were all used. Isolation of PBMCs was performed on 8.5 to 10 ml fresh peripheral blood. The CDR3 extends over 15 amino acids. V dropped 0 bases and J dropped 2 bases, with 9 bases sitting between them. Germline CDR1 reads LGHDT; CDR2 reads YNNKEL (reference sequence). This clonotype was seen at least ten times. The target antigen is unknown. The clonotype originates from a woman in her twenties or thirties with Graves' hyperthyroidism that later progressed to Graves' ophthalmopathy. The chain links TRBV3-1 to TRBJ2-3; maybe TRBD2 (5 bases). The sample taken for sequencing was blood. CDR3 residues: CASSQEYGVTDTQYF. Here the CDR3 DNA reads TGTGCCAGCAGCCAAGAGTACGGGGTCACAGATACGCAGTATTTT.